Below are 10 T cell receptor beta chains sequenced from a single sample in a study of blood T cells in healthy people across ages (dated by TCRdb to 2015 to 2017). Library prep was done by 5' RACE. TCRdb records Illumina HiSeq 2500 as the sequencer. The second PCR ran for about 7 to 11 cycles and used a J-beta primer mix along with a sample-barcoded 5' primer. The public reads were run again by TCRdb, first through fastp at Q25 and then through MiXCR, and only productive beta chains were kept. Every distinct CDR3 protein forms one entry, paired with its most common genes and DNA. In all, the sample holds about 1.5 million distinct CDR3 sequences, and approximately 43% of those were seen once. The ten largest clones add up to around 4% of the sample. The sequenced sample was blood. The origin of the receptors is a woman younger than 30 in good health.

The chain is built from TRBV4-3 and TRBJ1-1; 12 bases are shared with TRBD1. Losses at the gene ends were 0 bases for V and 3 bases for J; bases not matched to a gene: 11. Germline V gene lookup returns CDR1 LGHNA and CDR2 YSLEER. The CDR3 consists of 19 residues. Here the CDR3 reads CASSQERVGGQGADTEAFF. The CDR3 DNA is TGCGCCAGCAGCCAAGAAAGGGTAGGGGGACAGGGGGCGGACACTGAAGCTTTCTTT.

This clonotype turned up a few times. V gene TRBV18 combines with J gene TRBJ1-2; a weak D match, TRBD1 (5 bases). This CDR3 has 15 residues. CDR1 is KGHSH and CDR2 is LQKENI in the germline V gene. V was shortened by 2 bases and J by 5 bases, with 15 bases between the two germline ends. This CDR3 is CASSPSPGTEYGYTF. The CDR3 DNA is TGTGCCAGCTCACCAAGTCCAGGGACCGAATATGGCTACACCTTC.

The chain links TRBV2 to TRBJ1-2; D not resolved. Germline CDR1 is SNHLY and CDR2 is FYNNEI. This CDR3 has 14 residues. V was cut by 2 bases and J by 7 bases, with 14 bases left in between. The CDR3: CASSEFDPLSGYTF. The CDR3 region has the DNA TGTGCCAGCAGTGAATTTGACCCTTTGAGTGGCTACACCTTC.

This chain joins TRBV29-1 and TRBJ2-5; D possibly corresponds to TRBD2 (6 bases). V lost 8 bases and J lost 5, with 15 bases in between. The CDR3 is 12 residues long. Germline loops: CDR1 SQVTM, CDR2 ANQGSEA. This chain's CDR3 is CSFYYSGETQYF. The CDR3, as DNA: TGCAGCTTTTACTACAGCGGGGAGACCCAGTACTTC.

This clonotype was recorded a few times. The chain links TRBV29-1 to TRBJ1-2; a possible D gene is TRBD1 (5 bases). Trimming removed 6 bases at V and 3 bases at J, with 17 bases between. Germline V gene sequence: CDR1 SQVTM, CDR2 ANQGSEA. CDR3 size: 14 residues. CDR3 residues: CSVRKPDRYYGYTF. The CDR3 DNA reads TGCAGCGTGCGAAAACCTGACAGATACTATGGCTACACCTTC.

This chain joins TRBV7-2 and TRBJ2-1, with 7 nucleotides matching TRBD2. Unmatched junction bases numbered 6, after V lost 2 bases and J lost 2 bases. From germline, CDR1 is SGHTA and CDR2 FQGNSA. This CDR3 is 16 amino acids long. In nucleotides, the CDR3 is TGTGCCAGCAGCTTAAGCGCGGGAGACACCTACAATGAGCAGTTCTTC. It translates to CASSLSAGDTYNEQFF.

This clonotype was recorded once. The J gene is TRBJ2-1, the V gene TRBV28, with TRBD2 matching 8 bases. The CDR3 covers 15 residues. Germline assignment: CDR1 MDHEN and CDR2 SYDVKM. The J segment lost 9 bases and the V segment lost 3 bases, leaving 10 bases of the junction unmatched. Here the CDR3 reads CASSLLWREEGEQFF. For the CDR3, the DNA is TGTGCCAGCAGTTTGTTGTGGCGGGAGGAAGGTGAGCAGTTCTTC.

DNA of the CDR3: TGCGCCAGCAGCTTGTATCCGGAGGACCTCTCCTACGAGCAGTACTTC. The encoded protein is CASSLYPEDLSYEQYF. The gene calls are TRBV5-1 and TRBJ2-7, with D perhaps matching TRBD2 (5 bases). Trimming cost V 1 base and J 0 bases, with 14 bases left between them. The CDR3 extends over 16 amino acids. The V gene's germline CDR1 is SGHRS and CDR2 YFSETQ. The complete variable domain, with remaining parts taken from reference TRBV5-1 and TRBJ2-7, reads KAGVTQTPRYLIKTRGQQVTLSCSPISGHRSVSWYQQTPGQGLQFLFEYFSETQRNKGNFPGRFSGRQFSNSRSEMNVSTLELGDSALYLCASSLYPEDLSYEQYFGPGTRLTVT.

In this sample, this clonotype turned up a few times. The CDR3 protein is CASSGTSGRNEQFF. The DNA of the CDR3 is TGTGCCAGCAGCGGGACTAGCGGGAGGAATGAGCAGTTCTTC. The gene calls are TRBV9 and TRBJ2-1; 14 bases map to TRBD2. The CDR3 extends over 14 amino acids. V lost 3 bases, J lost 7 bases, and 0 bases stayed unmatched. Germline values: CDR1 SGDLS, CDR2 YYNGEE.

This chain uses TRBV15 with TRBJ2-7, with 7 bases that match TRBD1. Germline CDR1 reads LNHNV; CDR2 reads YYDKDF (reference sequence). The V and J ends lost 3 bases and 1 base, in that order; junction bases with no gene match: 12. The CDR3 is made up of 17 amino acids. Written as DNA, the CDR3 is TGTGCCACCAGCAGTTCAAAGGACAGGCCACTTTCCTACGAGCAGTACTTC. It yields the protein CATSSSKDRPLSYEQYF.